This TCR beta chain was sequenced during a study of blood T cell repertoires in COVID-19. The germline V gene encodes CDR1 SGHDN and CDR2 FVKESK. The ends were cut back, 6 bases at V and 6 bases at J, with 18 bases in the middle. The CDR3 runs 15 residues. The method was immunoSEQ multiplex PCR; TCRdb's version includes in-frame clones alone and lacks a portion of them. The table records roughly 500,000 clones, 70% to 90% of them present only once. This TCR came from a human donor in a cohort sampled during active COVID-19. The gene calls are TRBV14 and TRBJ2-1; the D gene is possibly TRBD1 (5 bases). Material: peripheral blood. DNA for the CDR3: TGTGCCAGCAGTTTCGACAGAGCCAACTTCAATGAGCAGTTCTTC. Translated: CASSFDRANFNEQFF.